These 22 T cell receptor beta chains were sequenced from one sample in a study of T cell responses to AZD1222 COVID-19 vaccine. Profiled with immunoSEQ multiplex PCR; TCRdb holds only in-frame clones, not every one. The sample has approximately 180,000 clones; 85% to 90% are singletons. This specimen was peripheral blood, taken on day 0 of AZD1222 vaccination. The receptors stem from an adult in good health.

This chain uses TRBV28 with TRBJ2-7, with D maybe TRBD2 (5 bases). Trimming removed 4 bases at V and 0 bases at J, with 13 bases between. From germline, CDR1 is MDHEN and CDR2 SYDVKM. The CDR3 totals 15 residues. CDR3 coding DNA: TGTGCCAGCAGTTCGGGCGGACTCGCCTCCTACGAGCAGTACGTC. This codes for CASSSGGLASYEQYV.

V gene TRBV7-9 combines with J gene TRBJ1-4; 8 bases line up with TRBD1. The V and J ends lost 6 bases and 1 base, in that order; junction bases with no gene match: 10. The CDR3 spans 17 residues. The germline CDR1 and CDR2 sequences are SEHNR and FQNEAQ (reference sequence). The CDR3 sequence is CASSTGTGKLTNEKLFF. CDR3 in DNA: TGTGCCAGCAGTACCGGGACAGGCAAACTAACTAATGAAAAACTGTTTTTT. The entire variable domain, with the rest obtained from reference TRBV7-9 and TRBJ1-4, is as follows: DTGVSQNPRHKITKRGQNVTFRCDPISEHNRLYWYRQTLGQGPEFLTYFQNEAQLEKSRLLSDRFSAERPKGSFSTLEIQRTEQGDSAMYLCASSTGTGKLTNEKLFFGSGTQLSVL.

Here the CDR3 DNA reads TGTGCCAGCAGCTCCACCAAGCGGGAGGTCAAGCAGTATTTT. Translating it yields CASSSTKREVKQYF. The chain combines TRBV7-2 with TRBJ2-3, with 9 nucleotides matching TRBD2. The V gene's germline CDR1 is SGHTA and CDR2 FQGNSA. The CDR3 is 14 amino acids. The junction had 10 bases not matched to a gene; V was cut back by 4 bases and J by 11 bases.

CDR3 residues: CASSSQGGQPQHF. CDR3 nucleotides: TGTGCCAGCAGCAGTCAAGGGGGTCAGCCCCAGCATTTT. The gene calls are TRBV7-9 and TRBJ1-5; D is perhaps TRBD1 (6 bases). This CDR3 spans 13 amino acids. The germline CDR1 and CDR2 sequences are SEHNR and FQNEAQ (reference sequence). V shed 5 bases and J shed 6 bases, with 11 bases lying between them.

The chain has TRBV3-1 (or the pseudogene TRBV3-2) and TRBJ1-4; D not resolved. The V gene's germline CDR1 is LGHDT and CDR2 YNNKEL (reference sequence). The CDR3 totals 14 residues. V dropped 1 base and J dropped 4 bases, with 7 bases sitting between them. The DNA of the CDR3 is TGTGCCAGCAGCCAAGGGAGGTATAATGAAAAACTGTTTTTT. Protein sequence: CASSQGRYNEKLFF.

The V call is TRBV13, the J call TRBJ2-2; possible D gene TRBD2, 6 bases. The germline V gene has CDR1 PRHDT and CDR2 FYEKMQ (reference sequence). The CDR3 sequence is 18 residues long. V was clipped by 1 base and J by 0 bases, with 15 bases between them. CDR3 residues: CASSLAGTDSTNTGELFF. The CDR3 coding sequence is TGTGCCAGCAGCTTAGCCGGGACTGACTCCACGAACACCGGGGAGCTGTTTTTT. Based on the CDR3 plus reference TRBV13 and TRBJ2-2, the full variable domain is AAGVIQSPRHLIKEKRETATLKCYPIPRHDTVYWYQQGPGQDPQFLISFYEKMQSDKGSIPDRFSAQQFSDYHSELNMSSLELGDSALYFCASSLAGTDSTNTGELFFGEGSRLTVL.

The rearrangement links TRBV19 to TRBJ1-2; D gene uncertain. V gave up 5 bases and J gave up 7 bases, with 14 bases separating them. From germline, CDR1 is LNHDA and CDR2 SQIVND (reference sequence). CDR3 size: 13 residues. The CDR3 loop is CASSARGFGGYTF. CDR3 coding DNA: TGTGCCAGTAGTGCCCGCGGCTTCGGTGGCTACACCTTC.

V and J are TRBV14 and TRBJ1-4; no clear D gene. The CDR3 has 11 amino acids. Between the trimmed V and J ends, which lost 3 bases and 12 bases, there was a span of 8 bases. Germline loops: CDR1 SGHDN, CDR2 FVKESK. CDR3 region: CASSHGPELFF. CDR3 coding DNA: TGTGCCAGCAGCCACGGCCCGGAACTGTTTTTT. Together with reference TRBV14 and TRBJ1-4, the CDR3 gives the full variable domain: EAGVTQFPSHSVIEKGQTVTLRCDPISGHDNLYWYRRVMGKEIKFLLHFVKESKQDESGMPNNRFLAERTGGTYSTLKVQPAELEDSGVYFCASSHGPELFFGSGTQLSVL.

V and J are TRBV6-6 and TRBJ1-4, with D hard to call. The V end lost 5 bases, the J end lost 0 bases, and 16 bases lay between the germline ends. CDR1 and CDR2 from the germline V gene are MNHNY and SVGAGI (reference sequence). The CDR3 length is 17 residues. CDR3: CASSRAGRIPTNEKLFF. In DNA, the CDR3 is TGTGCCAGCAGTCGGGCGGGCAGAATCCCAACTAATGAAAAACTGTTTTTT.

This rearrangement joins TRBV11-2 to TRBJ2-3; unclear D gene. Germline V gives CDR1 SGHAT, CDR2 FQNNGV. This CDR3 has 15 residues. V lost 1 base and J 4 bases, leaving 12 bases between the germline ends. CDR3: CASSLGARIPDTQYF. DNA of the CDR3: TGTGCCAGCAGCTTAGGTGCTCGGATACCAGATACGCAGTATTTT.

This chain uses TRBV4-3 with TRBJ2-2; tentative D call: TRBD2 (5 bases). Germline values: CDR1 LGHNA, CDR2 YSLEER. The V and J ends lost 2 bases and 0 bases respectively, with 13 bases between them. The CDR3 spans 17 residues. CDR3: CASSQSLGSANTGELFF. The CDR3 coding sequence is TGCGCCAGCAGCCAAAGTTTGGGGAGCGCGAACACCGGGGAGCTGTTTTTT.

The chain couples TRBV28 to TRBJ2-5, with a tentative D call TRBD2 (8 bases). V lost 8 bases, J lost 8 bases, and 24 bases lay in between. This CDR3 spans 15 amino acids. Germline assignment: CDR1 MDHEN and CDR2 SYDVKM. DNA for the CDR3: TGTGCCAGCCAGCCGGGGGGGACAGTCCAAGGTACCCAGTACTTC. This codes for CASQPGGTVQGTQYF.

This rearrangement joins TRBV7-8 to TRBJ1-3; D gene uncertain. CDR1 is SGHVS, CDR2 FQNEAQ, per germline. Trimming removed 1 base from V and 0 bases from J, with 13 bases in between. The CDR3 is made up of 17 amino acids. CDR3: CASSLDPPGSSGNTIYF. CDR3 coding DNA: TGTGCCAGCAGCTTAGATCCCCCAGGCAGCTCTGGAAACACCATATATTTT.

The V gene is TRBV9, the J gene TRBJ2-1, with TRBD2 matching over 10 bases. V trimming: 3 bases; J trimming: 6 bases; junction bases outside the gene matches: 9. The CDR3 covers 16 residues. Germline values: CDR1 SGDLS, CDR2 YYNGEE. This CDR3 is CASSGRTSGYINEQFF. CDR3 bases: TGTGCCAGCAGCGGGCGGACTAGCGGCTATATCAATGAGCAGTTCTTC.

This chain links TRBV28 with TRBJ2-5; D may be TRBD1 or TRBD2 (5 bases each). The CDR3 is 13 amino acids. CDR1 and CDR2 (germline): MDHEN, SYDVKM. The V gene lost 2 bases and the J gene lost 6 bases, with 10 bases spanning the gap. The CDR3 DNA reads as TGTGCCAGCAGTTTAGGGGGTGTGCAGACCCAGTACTTC. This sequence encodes CASSLGGVQTQYF.

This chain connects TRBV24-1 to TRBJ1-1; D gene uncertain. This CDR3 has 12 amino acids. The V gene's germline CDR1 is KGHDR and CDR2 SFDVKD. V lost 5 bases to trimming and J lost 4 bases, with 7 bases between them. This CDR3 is CATSAPSTEAFF. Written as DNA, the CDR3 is TGTGCCACCAGTGCCCCGAGCACTGAAGCTTTCTTT.

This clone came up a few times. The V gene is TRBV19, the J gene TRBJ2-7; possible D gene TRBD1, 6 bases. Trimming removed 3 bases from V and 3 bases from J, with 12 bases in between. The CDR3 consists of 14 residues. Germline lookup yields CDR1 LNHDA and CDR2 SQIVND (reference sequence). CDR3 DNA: TGTGCCAGTAGTATTTCAGGGGAGATCTACGAGCAGTACTTC. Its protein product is CASSISGEIYEQYF.

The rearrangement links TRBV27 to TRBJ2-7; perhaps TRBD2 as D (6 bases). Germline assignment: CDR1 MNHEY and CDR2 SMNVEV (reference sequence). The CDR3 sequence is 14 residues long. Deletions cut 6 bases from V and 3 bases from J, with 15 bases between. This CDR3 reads CASSAAGGYYEQYF. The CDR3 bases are TGTGCCAGCAGCGCCGCCGGGGGTTACTACGAGCAGTACTTC.

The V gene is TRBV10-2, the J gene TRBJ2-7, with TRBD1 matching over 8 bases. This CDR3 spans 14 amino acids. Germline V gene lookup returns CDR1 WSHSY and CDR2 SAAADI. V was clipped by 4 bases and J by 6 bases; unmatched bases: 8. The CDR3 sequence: CASSVQGARSEQYV. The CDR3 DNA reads TGCGCCAGCAGTGTTCAGGGGGCTCGTTCCGAGCAGTACGTC.

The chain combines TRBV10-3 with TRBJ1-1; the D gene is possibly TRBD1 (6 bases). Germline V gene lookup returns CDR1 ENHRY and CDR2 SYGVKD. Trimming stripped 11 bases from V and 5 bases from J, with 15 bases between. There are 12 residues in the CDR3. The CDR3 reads CAVGQQPTEAFF. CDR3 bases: TGTGCCGTCGGACAGCAGCCTACTGAAGCTTTCTTT.

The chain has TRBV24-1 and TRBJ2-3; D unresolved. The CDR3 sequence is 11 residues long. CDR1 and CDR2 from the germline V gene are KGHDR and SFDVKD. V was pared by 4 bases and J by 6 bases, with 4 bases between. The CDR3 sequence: CATSERDTQYF. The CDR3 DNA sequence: TGTGCCACCAGTGAGCGGGATACGCAGTATTTT.

CDR3 DNA sequence: TGTGCCAGCAGCTTAGTAGCTAGCAGGGTCGGGGAGCTGTTTTTT. This sequence encodes CASSLVASRVGELFF. This chain links TRBV7-2 with TRBJ2-2, with D possibly being TRBD1 or TRBD2 (5 bases each). Per germline, CDR1 SGHTA and CDR2 FQGNSA. The CDR3 is 15 amino acids. V lost 1 base, J lost 7 bases, and 13 bases lay in between.